The T cell receptor (beta chain) under discussion was sequenced for a study of blood T cell repertoires in COVID-19. Study-level information: T cells, B-cell-depleted T cells, or PBMCs supplied cDNA or gDNA.

Data came from immunoSEQ multiplex PCR; TCRdb stores just in-frame clones and leaves some out. The sample records fewer than 55,000 clones, roughly four fifths being singletons. This clone occurred once. V lost 1 base, J lost 6 bases, and 4 bases stayed unmatched. The germline CDR1 and CDR2 sequences are SGHRS and YFSETQ. The CDR3 is 14 amino acids. This TCR came from a woman aged 55-69 years with acute or convalescent COVID-19. The chain recombines TRBV5-1 with TRBJ1-1; 9 bases map to TRBD1. Sequenced material: peripheral blood. This CDR3 is CASSLTTGGPEAFF. Here the CDR3 DNA reads TGCGCCAGCAGCTTGACGACAGGGGGTCCTGAAGCTTTCTTT.